Each of the 22 T cell receptor beta chains below was sequenced from the same sample in a study of T cells after yellow fever vaccination. TCRdb analysed the 5' RACE reads with MiXCR anew, one entry per CDR3 protein. The table shows nearly 70,000 distinct CDR3 sequences, with about 7% occurring only once. The input for sequencing was CD8+ T cells sorted from PBMCs, taken 45 days after the first yellow fever vaccination. Receptors were obtained from a man aged 18 to 30 who received the YFV17D yellow fever vaccine.

This clonotype occurred many times. The rearrangement joins TRBV4-3 to TRBJ2-7, with a weak D call TRBD1 (7 bases). Germline V lookup: CDR1 LGHNA, CDR2 YSLEER. This CDR3 spans 14 amino acids. V lost 1 base to trimming and J lost 4 bases, with 11 bases between them. CDR3 amino acids: CASSQARGTYEQYF. DNA of the CDR3: TGCGCCAGCAGCCAAGCCAGGGGGACTTACGAGCAGTACTTC.

The sample holds many counts of this clonotype. The chain has TRBV12-5 and TRBJ2-7; 7 bases fit TRBD2. The length of the CDR3 is 12 residues. J gave up 5 bases and V 6 bases, and 4 bases lay outside the gene matches. Germline V gene sequence: CDR1 LGHNT, CDR2 FRNRAP. CDR3 nucleotides: TGTGCTAGTGGATGGGGGGGAGACGAGCAGTACTTC. Protein sequence: CASGWGGDEQYF. Based on the CDR3 plus reference TRBV12-5 and TRBJ2-7, the full variable domain is DARVTQTPRHKVTEMGQEVTMRCQPILGHNTVFWYRQTMMQGLELLAYFRNRAPLDDSGMPKDRFSAEMPDATLATLKIQPSEPRDSAVYFCASGWGGDEQYFGPGTRLTVT.

The chain links TRBV27 to TRBJ1-2; D might be TRBD1 (6 bases). The CDR3 contains 13 residues. Germline loops: CDR1 MNHEY, CDR2 SMNVEV (reference sequence). V lost 6 bases and J lost 4, with 12 bases in between. For the CDR3, the DNA is TGTGCCAGCAGCCTACAGGGAGGCTATGGCTACACCTTC. Amino acids: CASSLQGGYGYTF.

This chain links TRBV6-5 with TRBJ2-3, with 13 bases that match TRBD2. In germline, CDR1 is MNHEY, CDR2 SVGAGI. Trimming cost V 4 bases and J 3 bases; bases outside gene matches: 7. CDR3 length: 17 amino acids. The CDR3 loop is CASSSGLAGVGTDTQYF. As DNA, the CDR3 is TGTGCCAGCAGTTCTGGACTAGCGGGGGTAGGAACAGATACGCAGTATTTT.

The V and J genes are TRBV7-2 and TRBJ2-1; either TRBD1 or TRBD2 may fit D (6 bases each). This CDR3 is built from 15 residues. V was clipped by 4 bases and J by 2 bases, with 12 bases between them. Germline V gene sequence: CDR1 SGHTA, CDR2 FQGNSA. The CDR3 loop is CASSSPGAPYNEQFF. The CDR3, as DNA: TGTGCCAGCAGCTCACCGGGGGCTCCCTACAATGAGCAGTTCTTC.

The table lists this clonotype with many counts. This sequence joins TRBV7-3 and TRBJ2-1; D gene uncertain. This CDR3 comprises 15 residues. Looked up from germline, CDR1 is SGHTA and CDR2 is FQGTGA. Trimming cost V 2 bases and J 0 bases, with 8 bases left between them. CDR3 in amino acids: CASSLGGGSYNEQFF. CDR3 sequence (DNA): TGTGCCAGCAGCTTAGGCGGCGGCTCCTACAATGAGCAGTTCTTC.

The chain has TRBV5-4 and TRBJ1-2; D is undetermined. Trimming stripped 7 bases from V and 3 bases from J, with 19 bases between. The length of the CDR3 is 15 residues. Germline V gene sequence: CDR1 SGHNT, CDR2 YYREEE (reference sequence). The CDR3 nucleotides are TGTGCCAGCTACGAGTACGGAGCCGCGCACTATGGCTACACCTTC. Protein product: CASYEYGAAHYGYTF. The variable domain in full, with the rest retrieved from reference TRBV5-4 and TRBJ1-2, is ETGVTQSPTHLIKTRGQQVTLRCSSQSGHNTVSWYQQALGQGPQFIFQYYREEENGRGNFPPRFSGLQFPNYSSELNVNALELDDSALYLCASYEYGAAHYGYTFGSGTRLTVV.

The rearrangement links TRBV11-3 to TRBJ2-5; TRBD2 matches at 8 bases. This CDR3 is 16 amino acids long. J lost 5 bases, V lost 5 bases, and 13 bases had no gene match. Germline V lookup: CDR1 SGHNT, CDR2 YENEEA. The CDR3 coding sequence is TGTGCCAGCAGCGGGTATACGGGGGGGACGGGCGAGACCCAGTACTTC. As protein: CASSGYTGGTGETQYF.

This clonotype was observed many times. The J gene is TRBJ2-1, the V gene TRBV6-6, with TRBD2 matching over 10 bases. Per the germline V gene, CDR1 is MNHNY and CDR2 is SVGAGI (reference sequence). The CDR3 totals 13 residues. V lost 10 bases to trimming and J lost 2 bases; unmatched junction nucleotides: 2. CDR3 residues: CANSGGAYNEQFF. The DNA for the CDR3 is TGTGCCAACAGCGGGGGGGCCTACAATGAGCAGTTCTTC.

With respect to this clonotype: At one boundary the junction diverges from the germline segment, which might be a read error. The chain joins TRBV20-1 to TRBJ2-3; D is ambiguous. This CDR3 has 15 residues. The V gene's germline CDR1 is DFQATT and CDR2 SNEGSKA (reference sequence). CDR3: CCARDPAASTDTQYF. The CDR3 DNA is TGCTGTGCTAGAGATCCCGCAGCGAGCACGGATACGCAGTATTTT.

This clonotype was found a few times. The chain couples TRBV6-5 to TRBJ2-5; the D is unclear. This CDR3 has 16 amino acids. Trimming took off 0 bases at V and 1 base at J, with 12 bases between the two ends. Germline V gives CDR1 MNHEY, CDR2 SVGAGI. The CDR3: CASSYSIRVSQETQYF. DNA for the CDR3: TGTGCCAGCAGTTACTCGATCAGAGTATCCCAAGAGACCCAGTACTTC.

This clonotype was recorded at least ten times. Here the CDR3 reads CASRPMTGPETQYF. The CDR3 DNA follows: TGTGCCAGCAGACCGATGACAGGGCCAGAGACCCAGTACTTC. The chain joins TRBV6-2 or TRBV6-3 to TRBJ2-5, with 7 bases that match TRBD1. The CDR3 is 14 residues long. V was pared by 6 bases and J by 4 bases, with 8 bases of the junction left unmatched. CDR1 MNHEY and CDR2 SVGEGT come from the germline V gene.

The sample holds a few counts of this clonotype. The J gene is TRBJ2-7, the V gene TRBV4-1; D gene unclear. Germline CDR1 reads MGHRA; CDR2 reads YSYEKL. The CDR3 is 13 residues long. Deletions cut 1 base from V and 4 bases from J, with 8 bases between. The CDR3 spells CASSQGEVYEQYF. The CDR3 coding sequence is TGCGCCAGCAGCCAAGGAGAGGTGTACGAGCAGTACTTC.

This clonotype was counted a few times. This chain joins TRBV11-2 and TRBJ2-3; 9 bases align to TRBD1. This CDR3 is 14 amino acids long. Germline loops: CDR1 SGHAT, CDR2 FQNNGV. V was clipped by 9 bases and J by 3 bases; unmatched bases: 7. CDR3 coding DNA: TGTGCCAGTAGGGGACAGGGCGGAACAGATACGCAGTATTTT. It specifies CASRGQGGTDTQYF.

This clonotype was seen only a few times. The V and J genes are TRBV30 and TRBJ2-2; D call uncertain. The CDR3 runs to 12 residues. Looked up from germline, CDR1 is GTSNPN and CDR2 is SVGIG (reference sequence). Trimming pared 2 bases from V and 5 bases from J, leaving 6 bases between. The CDR3, as DNA: TGTGCCTGGAGTTGGGGAACCGGGGAGCTGTTTTTT. Translating gives CAWSWGTGELFF.

This clonotype has more than one count but fewer than ten. The V and J genes are TRBV9 and TRBJ1-6; unclear D gene. CDR1 SGDLS and CDR2 YYNGEE come from the germline V gene. V lost 1 base and J lost 1, with 6 bases in between. The length of the CDR3 is 15 residues. CDR3 bases: TGTGCCAGCAGCGTAACACCATCCTATAATTCACCCCTCCACTTT. It encodes CASSVTPSYNSPLHF. The full variable domain, rest sourced from reference TRBV9 and TRBJ1-6, is DSGVTQTPKHLITATGQRVTLRCSPRSGDLSVYWYQQSLDQGLQFLIQYYNGEERAKGNILERFSAQQFPDLHSELNLSSLELGDSALYFCASSVTPSYNSPLHFGNGTRLTVT.

This clonotype was detected a few times. J is TRBJ2-7 and V is TRBV2, with D tentatively TRBD1 (6 bases). Trimming shortened V by 9 bases and J by 0 bases, and 12 bases separated the two germline ends. This CDR3 comprises 13 residues. CDR1 and CDR2 from the germline V gene are SNHLY and FYNNEI. CDR3 residues: CASEGTISYEQYF. The CDR3 nucleotides are TGTGCCAGTGAGGGGACAATCTCCTACGAGCAGTACTTC.

There are many counts of this clonotype. The chain has TRBV2 and TRBJ2-1; D is unclear. V lost 0 bases, J lost 6 bases, and 9 bases lay in between. The CDR3 contains 14 residues. CDR1 and CDR2 from the germline V gene are SNHLY and FYNNEI. CDR3 region: CASSEAKEPNEQFF. In nucleotides, the CDR3 is TGTGCCAGCAGTGAAGCGAAAGAGCCCAATGAGCAGTTCTTC.

The gene calls are TRBV7-9 and TRBJ1-1; D possibly corresponds to TRBD1 (5 bases). From germline, CDR1 is SEHNR and CDR2 FQNEAQ (reference sequence). This CDR3 comprises 15 residues. With 0 bases removed from V and 1 base from J, the gap between germline ends came to 9 bases. CDR3 nucleotides: TGTGCCAGCAGCTTAGCCCGGGGGGAGAACACTGAAGCTTTCTTT. Residues: CASSLARGENTEAFF.

This clonotype has only a few counts. CDR3 in amino acids: CASSPITGMNTEAFF. CDR3 coding DNA: TGTGCCAGCAGCCCCATTACAGGCATGAACACTGAAGCTTTCTTT. V is TRBV7-9 and J is TRBJ1-1, with a possible D match to TRBD1 (5 bases). The length of the CDR3 is 15 residues. Germline values: CDR1 SEHNR, CDR2 FQNEAQ (reference sequence). V shed 5 bases and J shed 0 bases, with 13 bases lying between them.

There are a few counts of this clonotype. The V call is TRBV27, the J call TRBJ1-1; D perhaps matches TRBD1 (6 bases). CDR3 length: 15 amino acids. Germline V gene data show CDR1 as MNHEY and CDR2 as SMNVEV (reference sequence). V gave up 5 bases and J gave up 2 bases, with 15 bases separating them. The CDR3 sequence is CASSITGPGNTEAFF. The CDR3 DNA reads as TGTGCCAGCAGTATAACAGGGCCGGGTAACACTGAAGCTTTCTTT.

The chain couples TRBV5-4 to TRBJ2-1; a possible D gene is TRBD2 (7 bases). Per the germline V gene, CDR1 is SGHNT and CDR2 is YYREEE (reference sequence). The CDR3 has 15 residues. V was pared by 6 bases and J by 8 bases, with 21 bases between. The CDR3 coding sequence is TGTGCCAGCACTACCCGCGGGGGCGGGGTCCATGAGCAGTTCTTC. This sequence encodes CASTTRGGGVHEQFF.